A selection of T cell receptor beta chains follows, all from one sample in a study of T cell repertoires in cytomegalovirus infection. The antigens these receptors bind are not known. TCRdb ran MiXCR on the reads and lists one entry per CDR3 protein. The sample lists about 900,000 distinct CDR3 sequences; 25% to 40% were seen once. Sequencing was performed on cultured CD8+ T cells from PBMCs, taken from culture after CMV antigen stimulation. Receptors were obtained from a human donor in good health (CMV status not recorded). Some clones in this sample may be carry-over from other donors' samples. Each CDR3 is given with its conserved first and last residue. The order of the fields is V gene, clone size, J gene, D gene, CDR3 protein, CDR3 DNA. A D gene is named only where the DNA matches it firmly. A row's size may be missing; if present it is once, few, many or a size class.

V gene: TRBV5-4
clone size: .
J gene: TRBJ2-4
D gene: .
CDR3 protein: CASSLNRGLGAKNIQYF
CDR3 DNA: TGTGCCAGCAGCTTGAACAGGGGACTTGGAGCCAAAAACATTCAGTACTTC

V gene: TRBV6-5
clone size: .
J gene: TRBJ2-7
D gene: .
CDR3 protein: CASSYSNFRDNSYEQYF
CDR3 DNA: TGTGCCAGCAGTTACTCGAATTTTAGGGACAACTCCTACGAGCAGTACTTC

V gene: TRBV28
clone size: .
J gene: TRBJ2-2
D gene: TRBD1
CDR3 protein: CASRLRQGARELFF
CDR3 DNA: TGTGCCAGCAGATTGAGACAGGGGGCCCGGGAGCTGTTTTTT

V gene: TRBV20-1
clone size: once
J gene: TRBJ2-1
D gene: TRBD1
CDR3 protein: CSATPGGLAQFF
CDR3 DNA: TGCAGTGCTACTCCAGGGGGCTTGGCGCAGTTCTTC

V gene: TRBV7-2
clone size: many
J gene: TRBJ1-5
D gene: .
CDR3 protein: CASSTLGAGQPQHF
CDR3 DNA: TGTGCCAGCAGCACCCTAGGAGCAGGTCAGCCCCAGCATTTT

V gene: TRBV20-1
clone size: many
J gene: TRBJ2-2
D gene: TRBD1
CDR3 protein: CSARDKTGGLTGELFF
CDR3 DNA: TGCAGTGCTAGAGATAAAACAGGGGGCCTCACCGGGGAGCTGTTTTTT

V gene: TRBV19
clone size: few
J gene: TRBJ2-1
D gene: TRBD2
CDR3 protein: CASKISGGFYNEQFF
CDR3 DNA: TGTGCCAGTAAAATTAGCGGGGGGTTTTACAATGAGCAGTTCTTC

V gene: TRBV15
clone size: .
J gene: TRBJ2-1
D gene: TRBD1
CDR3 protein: CATSRDRTGNNEQFF
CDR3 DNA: TGTGCCACCAGCAGAGATAGGACAGGGAACAATGAGCAGTTCTTC

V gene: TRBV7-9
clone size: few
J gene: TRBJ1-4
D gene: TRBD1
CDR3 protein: CASTGDSGNEKLFF
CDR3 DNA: TGTGCCAGCACCGGGGACAGTGGTAATGAAAAACTGTTTTTT

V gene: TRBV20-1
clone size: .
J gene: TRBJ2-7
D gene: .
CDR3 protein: CSARGVAYEQYF
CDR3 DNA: TGCAGTGCTAGGGGGGTCGCCTACGAGCAGTACTTC

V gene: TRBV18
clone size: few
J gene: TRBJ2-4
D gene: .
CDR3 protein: CASSPLSREAKNIQYF
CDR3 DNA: TGTGCCAGCTCACCACTTTCCAGGGAAGCCAAAAACATTCAGTACTTC

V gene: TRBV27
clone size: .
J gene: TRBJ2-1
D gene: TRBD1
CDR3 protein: CASSLYRGTPNEQFF
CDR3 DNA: TGTGCCAGCAGTTTATACAGGGGAACACCCAATGAGCAGTTCTTC

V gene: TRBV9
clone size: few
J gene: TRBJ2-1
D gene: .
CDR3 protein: CASSGLERSYNEQFF
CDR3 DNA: TGTGCCAGCAGCGGCCTAGAGCGCTCCTACAATGAGCAGTTCTTC

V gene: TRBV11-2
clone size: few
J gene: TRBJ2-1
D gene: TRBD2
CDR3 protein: CASSLFETSAFVGQFF
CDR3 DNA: TGTGCCAGCAGCTTATTCGAAACTAGCGCTTTCGTAGGGCAGTTCTTC

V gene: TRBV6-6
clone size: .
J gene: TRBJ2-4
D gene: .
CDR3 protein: CATLEKASQQQAKNIQYF
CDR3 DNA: TGTGCCACACTGGAGAAGGCTAGCCAGCAGCAGGCCAAAAACATTCAGTACTTC

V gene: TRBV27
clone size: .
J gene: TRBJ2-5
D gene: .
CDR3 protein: CASSLVPPRTQYF
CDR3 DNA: TGTGCCAGCAGTTTAGTACCGCCTAGGACCCAGTACTTC

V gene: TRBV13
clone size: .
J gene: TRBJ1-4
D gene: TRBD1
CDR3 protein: CASSPGQGLRTNEKLFF
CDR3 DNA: TGTGCCAGCAGCCCGGGACAGGGGCTGAGAACTAATGAAAAACTGTTTTTT

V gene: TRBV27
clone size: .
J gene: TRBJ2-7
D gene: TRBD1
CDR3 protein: CASSPDRGLSTKQYF
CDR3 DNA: TGTGCCAGCAGTCCGGACAGGGGTCTCTCTACGAAGCAGTACTTC

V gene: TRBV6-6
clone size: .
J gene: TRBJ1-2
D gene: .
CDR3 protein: CASSGSGPIYGYTF
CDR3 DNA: TGTGCCAGCAGTGGATCGGGACCGATCTATGGCTACACCTTC

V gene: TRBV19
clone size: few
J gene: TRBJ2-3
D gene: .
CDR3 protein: CASSIPSPGRGYTDTQYF
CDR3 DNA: TGTGCCAGTAGTATTCCATCCCCAGGGAGGGGGTACACAGATACGCAGTATTTT

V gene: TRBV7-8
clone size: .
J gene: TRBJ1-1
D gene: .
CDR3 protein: CASSPGPAAVNAFF
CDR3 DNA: TGTGCCAGCAGCCCCGGGCCTGCCGCCGTTAATGCTTTCTTT

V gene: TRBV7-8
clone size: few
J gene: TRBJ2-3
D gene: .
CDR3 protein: CASSSTSGRDTQYF
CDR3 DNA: TGTGCCAGCAGCTCAACCTCAGGGCGAGATACGCAGTATTTT